This T cell receptor (beta chain) came from a study of chemoradiotherapy in HPV16-positive cancers. Whole-study results and caveats: Non-HPV-specific T cells did not expand in tumors during treatment, whereas candidate HPV-specific clones and E7-related motifs did.

In germline, CDR1 is LGHNT, CDR2 FRNRAP. V lost 5 bases to trimming and J lost 4 bases; unmatched junction nucleotides: 11. The length of the CDR3 is 15 residues. Profiling relied on immunoSEQ multiplex PCR, and the TCRdb table lists in-frame clones only, not all of them. The table records some 14,000 clones, roughly 73% of them present only once. On this clone itself: What it binds is not known.

Collection took place from a patient who underwent chemoradiotherapy. The genes are TRBV12-5 and TRBJ2-7, with 7 bases matching TRBD1. The sequence was obtained from a human donor with HPV-associated anogenital cancer. CDR3 loop: CASGNQRQGAYEQYF. The CDR3 DNA is TGTGCTAGTGGTAATCAACGACAGGGTGCTTACGAGCAGTACTTC.